The source of this T cell receptor (beta chain) is a study of cytomegalovirus exposure and HLA in healthy donors. J gave up 5 bases and V 6 bases, and 16 bases lay outside the gene matches. Germline loops: CDR1 MDHEN, CDR2 SYDVKM. CDR3 size: 18 residues. With 60 Vbeta and 13 Jbeta primers, the PCR was carried out. Data came from immunoSEQ multiplex PCR; TCRdb stores just in-frame clones and leaves some out. The sample holds some 190,000 clones, roughly 83% seen once. This receptor was identified in a woman aged 45-65 years in good health and CMV-seronegative. The chain has TRBV28 and TRBJ2-2; 9 nucleotides align to TRBD2. The sample was PBMCs. CDR3 residues: CASRKTSSGIMRTGELFF. In DNA, the CDR3 is TGTGCCAGCAGAAAAACCTCTAGCGGGATTATGAGGACCGGGGAGCTGTTTTTT. The full variable domain, in which reference TRBV28 and TRBJ2-2 provide the parts outside the CDR3, is DVKVTQSSRYLVKRTGEKVFLECVQDMDHENMFWYRQDPGLGLRLIYFSYDVKMKEKGDIPEGYSVSREKKERFSLILESASTNQTSMYLCASRKTSSGIMRTGELFFGEGSRLTVL.